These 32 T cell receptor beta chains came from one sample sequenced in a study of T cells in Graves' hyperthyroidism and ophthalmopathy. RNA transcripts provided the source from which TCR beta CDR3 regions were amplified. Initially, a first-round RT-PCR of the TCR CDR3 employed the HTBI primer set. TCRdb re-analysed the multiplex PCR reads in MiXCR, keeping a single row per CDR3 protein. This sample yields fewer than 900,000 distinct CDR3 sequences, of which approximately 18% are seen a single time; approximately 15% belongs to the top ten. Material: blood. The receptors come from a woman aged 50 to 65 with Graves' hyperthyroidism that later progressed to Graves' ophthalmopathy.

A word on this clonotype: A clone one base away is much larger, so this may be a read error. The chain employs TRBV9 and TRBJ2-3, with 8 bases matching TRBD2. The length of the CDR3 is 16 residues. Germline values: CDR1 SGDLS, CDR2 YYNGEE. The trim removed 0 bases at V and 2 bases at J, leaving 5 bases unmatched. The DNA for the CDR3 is TGTGCCAGCAGCGTAGGGAGTAGCGGGACCACAGATACGCAGTATTTT. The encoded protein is CASSVGSSGTTDTQYF.

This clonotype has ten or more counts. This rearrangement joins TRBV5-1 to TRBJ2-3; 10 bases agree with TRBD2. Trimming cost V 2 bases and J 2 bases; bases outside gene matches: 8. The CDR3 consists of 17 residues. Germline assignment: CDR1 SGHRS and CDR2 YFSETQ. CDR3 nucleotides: TGCGCCAGCAGCTTCCTAGCGGGGGCCGTATACACAGATACGCAGTATTTT. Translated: CASSFLAGAVYTDTQYF.

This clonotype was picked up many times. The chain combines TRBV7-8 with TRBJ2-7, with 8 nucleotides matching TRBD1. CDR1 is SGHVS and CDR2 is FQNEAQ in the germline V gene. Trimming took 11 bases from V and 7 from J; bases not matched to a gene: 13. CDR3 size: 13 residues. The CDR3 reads CAAAGTGKGEQYF. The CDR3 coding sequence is TGTGCCGCCGCCGGGACAGGAAAAGGGGAGCAGTACTTC.

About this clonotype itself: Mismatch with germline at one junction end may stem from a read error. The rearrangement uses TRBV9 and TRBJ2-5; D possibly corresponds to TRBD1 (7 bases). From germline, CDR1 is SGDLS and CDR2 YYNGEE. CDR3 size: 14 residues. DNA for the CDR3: TGTGCCAGCAGCGGCAGGGGGGCCGAGGAGACCCAGTCCTTC. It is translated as CASSGRGAEETQSF.

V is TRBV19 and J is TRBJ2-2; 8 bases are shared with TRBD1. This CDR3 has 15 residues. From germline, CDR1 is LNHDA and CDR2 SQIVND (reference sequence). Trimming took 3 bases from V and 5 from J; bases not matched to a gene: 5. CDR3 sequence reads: CASSIVYRGTGELFF. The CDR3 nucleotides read TGTGCCAGTAGTATCGTTTACAGGGGGACCGGGGAGCTGTTTTTT.

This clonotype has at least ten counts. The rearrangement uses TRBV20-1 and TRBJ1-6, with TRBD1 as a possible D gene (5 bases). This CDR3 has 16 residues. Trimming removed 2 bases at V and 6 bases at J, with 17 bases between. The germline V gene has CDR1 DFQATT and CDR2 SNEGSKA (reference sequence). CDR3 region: CSARSTGTQVNSPLHF. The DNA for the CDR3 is TGCAGTGCTAGATCTACGGGGACTCAGGTTAATTCACCCCTCCACTTT.

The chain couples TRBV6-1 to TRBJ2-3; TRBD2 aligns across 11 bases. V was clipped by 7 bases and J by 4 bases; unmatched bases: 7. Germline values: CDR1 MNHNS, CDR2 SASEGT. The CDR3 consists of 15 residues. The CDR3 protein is CASKSPLAGADTQYF. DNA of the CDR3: TGTGCCAGCAAGAGTCCACTAGCGGGGGCAGATACGCAGTATTTT.

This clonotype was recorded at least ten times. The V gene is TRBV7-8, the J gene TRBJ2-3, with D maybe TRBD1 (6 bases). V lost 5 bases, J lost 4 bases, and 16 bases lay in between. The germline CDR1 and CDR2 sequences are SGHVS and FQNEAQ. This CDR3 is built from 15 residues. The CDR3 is CASSAQGFWADTQYF. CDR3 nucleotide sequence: TGTGCCAGCAGCGCACAGGGATTTTGGGCAGATACGCAGTATTTT. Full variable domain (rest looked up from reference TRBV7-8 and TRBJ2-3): GAGVSQSPRYKVAKRGQDVALRCDPISGHVSLFWYQQALGQGPEFLTYFQNEAQLDKSGLPSDRFFAERPEGSVSTLKIQRTQQEDSAVYLCASSAQGFWADTQYFGPGTRLTVL.

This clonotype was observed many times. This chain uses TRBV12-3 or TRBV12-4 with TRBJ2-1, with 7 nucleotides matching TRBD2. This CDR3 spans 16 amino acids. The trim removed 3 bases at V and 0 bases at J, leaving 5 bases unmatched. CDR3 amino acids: CASSFVGGGSYNEQFF. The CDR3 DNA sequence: TGTGCCAGCAGTTTTGTAGGCGGGGGCTCCTACAATGAGCAGTTCTTC.

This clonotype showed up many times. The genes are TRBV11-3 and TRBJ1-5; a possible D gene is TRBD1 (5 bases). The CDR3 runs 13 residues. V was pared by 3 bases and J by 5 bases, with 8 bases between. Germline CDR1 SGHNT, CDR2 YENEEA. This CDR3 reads CASSFDSDQPQHF. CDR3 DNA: TGTGCCAGCAGCTTTGACAGCGATCAGCCCCAGCATTTT. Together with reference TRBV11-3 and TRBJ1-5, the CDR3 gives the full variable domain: EAGVVQSPRYKIIEKKQPVAFWCNPISGHNTLYWYLQNLGQGPELLIRYENEEAVDDSQLPKDRFSAERLKGVDSTLKIQPAELGDSAVYLCASSFDSDQPQHFGDGTRLSIL.

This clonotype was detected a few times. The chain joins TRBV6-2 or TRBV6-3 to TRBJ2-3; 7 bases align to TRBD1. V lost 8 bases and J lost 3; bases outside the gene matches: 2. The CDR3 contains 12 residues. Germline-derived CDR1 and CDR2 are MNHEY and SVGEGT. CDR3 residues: CASRDRTDTQYF. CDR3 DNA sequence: TGTGCCAGCCGGGACAGAACAGATACGCAGTATTTT.

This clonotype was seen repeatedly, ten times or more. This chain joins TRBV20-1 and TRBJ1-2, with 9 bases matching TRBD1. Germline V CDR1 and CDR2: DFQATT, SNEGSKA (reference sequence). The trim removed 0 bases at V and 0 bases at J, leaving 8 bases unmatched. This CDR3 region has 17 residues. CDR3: CSARDPRTGEANYGYTF. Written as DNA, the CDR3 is TGCAGTGCTAGAGATCCTCGGACAGGGGAAGCTAACTATGGCTACACCTTC.

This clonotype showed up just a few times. In DNA, the CDR3 is TGTGCCAGCAGTTTAATCGCAGAATGGAACAATGAGCAGTTCTTC. This gives the protein CASSLIAEWNNEQFF. V is TRBV27 and J is TRBJ2-1; D is uncertain. This CDR3 region has 15 residues. Trimming removed 2 bases at V and 5 bases at J, with 13 bases between. Germline V gene lookup returns CDR1 MNHEY and CDR2 SMNVEV (reference sequence).

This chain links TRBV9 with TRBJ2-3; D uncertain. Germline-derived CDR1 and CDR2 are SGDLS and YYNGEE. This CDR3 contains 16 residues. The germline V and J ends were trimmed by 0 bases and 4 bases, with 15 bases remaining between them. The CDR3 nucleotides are TGTGCCAGCAGCGTAGCTACCGGTCCTCCGGCAGATACGCAGTATTTT. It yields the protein CASSVATGPPADTQYF.

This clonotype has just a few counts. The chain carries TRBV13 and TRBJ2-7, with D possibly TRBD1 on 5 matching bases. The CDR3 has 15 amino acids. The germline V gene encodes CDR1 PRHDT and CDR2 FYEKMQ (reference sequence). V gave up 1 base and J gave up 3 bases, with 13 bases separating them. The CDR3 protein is CASSLAPDNDYEQYF. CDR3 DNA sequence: TGTGCCAGCAGCTTAGCTCCGGACAACGACTACGAGCAGTACTTC.

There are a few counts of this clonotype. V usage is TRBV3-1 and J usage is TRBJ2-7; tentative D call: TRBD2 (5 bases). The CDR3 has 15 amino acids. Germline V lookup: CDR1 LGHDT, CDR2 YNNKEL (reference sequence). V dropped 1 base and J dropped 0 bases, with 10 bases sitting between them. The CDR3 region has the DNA TGTGCCAGCAGCCAAGGGCCCAGCGGCTCCTACGAGCAGTACTTC. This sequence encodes CASSQGPSGSYEQYF.

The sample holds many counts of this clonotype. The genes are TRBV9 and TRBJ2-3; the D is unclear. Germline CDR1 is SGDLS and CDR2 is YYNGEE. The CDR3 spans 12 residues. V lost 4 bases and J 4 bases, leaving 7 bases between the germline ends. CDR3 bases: TGTGCCAGCAGCCCAAACCCAGATACGCAGTATTTT. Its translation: CASSPNPDTQYF.

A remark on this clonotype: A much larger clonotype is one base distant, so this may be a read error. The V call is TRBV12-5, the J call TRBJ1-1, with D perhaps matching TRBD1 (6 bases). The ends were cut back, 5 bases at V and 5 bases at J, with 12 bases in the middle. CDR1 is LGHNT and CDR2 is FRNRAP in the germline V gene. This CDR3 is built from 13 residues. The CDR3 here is CASGAQGITEAFF. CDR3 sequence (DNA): TGTGCTAGTGGTGCACAGGGAATAACTGAAGCTTTCTTT.

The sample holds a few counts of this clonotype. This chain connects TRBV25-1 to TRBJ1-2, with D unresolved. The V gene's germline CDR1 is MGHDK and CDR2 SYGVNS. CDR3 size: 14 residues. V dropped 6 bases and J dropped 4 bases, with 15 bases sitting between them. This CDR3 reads CASSQGSTTYGYTF. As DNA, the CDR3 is TGTGCCAGCAGCCAAGGGTCGACGACCTATGGCTACACCTTC.

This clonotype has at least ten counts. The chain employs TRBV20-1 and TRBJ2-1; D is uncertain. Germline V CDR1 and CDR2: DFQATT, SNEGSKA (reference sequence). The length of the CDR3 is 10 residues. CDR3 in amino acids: CSASYNEQFF. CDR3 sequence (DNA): TGCAGCGCCTCCTACAATGAGCAGTTCTTC.

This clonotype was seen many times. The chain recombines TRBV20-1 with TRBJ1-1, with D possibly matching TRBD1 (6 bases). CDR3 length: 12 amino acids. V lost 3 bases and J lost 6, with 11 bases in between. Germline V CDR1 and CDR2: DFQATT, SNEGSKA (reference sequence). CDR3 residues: CSASVGASEAFF. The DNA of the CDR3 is TGCAGTGCTAGTGTGGGGGCTTCTGAAGCTTTCTTT.

In nucleotides, the CDR3 is TGTGCCAGCAGCGGGGGGGGACTTTTGTACGAGCAGTACTTC. Translated: CASSGGGLLYEQYF. V gene TRBV7-9 combines with J gene TRBJ2-7; TRBD2 aligns across 7 bases. V was clipped by 5 bases and J by 4 bases; unmatched bases: 8. The CDR3 sequence is 14 residues long. In germline, CDR1 is SEHNR, CDR2 FQNEAQ (reference sequence).

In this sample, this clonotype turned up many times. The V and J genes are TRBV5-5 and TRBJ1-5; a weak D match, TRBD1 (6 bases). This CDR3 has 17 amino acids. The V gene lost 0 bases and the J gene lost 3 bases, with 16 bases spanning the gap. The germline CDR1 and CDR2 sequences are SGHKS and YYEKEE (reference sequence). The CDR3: CASSLVLGGQDNQPQHF. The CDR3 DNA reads TGTGCCAGCAGCTTGGTTCTGGGGGGCCAGGACAATCAGCCCCAGCATTTT. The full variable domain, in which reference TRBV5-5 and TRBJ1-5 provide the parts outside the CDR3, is DAGVTQSPTHLIKTRGQQVTLRCSPISGHKSVSWYQQVLGQGPQFIFQYYEKEERGRGNFPDRFSARQFPNYSSELNVNALLLGDSALYLCASSLVLGGQDNQPQHFGDGTRLSIL.

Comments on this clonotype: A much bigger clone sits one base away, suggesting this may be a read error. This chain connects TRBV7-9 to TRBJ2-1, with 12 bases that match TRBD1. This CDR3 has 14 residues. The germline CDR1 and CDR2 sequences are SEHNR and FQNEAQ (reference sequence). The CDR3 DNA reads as TGTGCCAACAGCTGGGGACAGGGGGCCAATGAGCAGTTCTTC. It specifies CANSWGQGANEQFF.

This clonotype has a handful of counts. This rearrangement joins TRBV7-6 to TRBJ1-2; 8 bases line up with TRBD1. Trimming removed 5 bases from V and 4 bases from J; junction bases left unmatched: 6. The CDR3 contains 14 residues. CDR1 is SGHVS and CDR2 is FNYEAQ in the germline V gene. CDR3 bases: TGTGCCAGCAGCCCTAGGACAGGGCTCTATGGCTACACCTTC. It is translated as CASSPRTGLYGYTF.

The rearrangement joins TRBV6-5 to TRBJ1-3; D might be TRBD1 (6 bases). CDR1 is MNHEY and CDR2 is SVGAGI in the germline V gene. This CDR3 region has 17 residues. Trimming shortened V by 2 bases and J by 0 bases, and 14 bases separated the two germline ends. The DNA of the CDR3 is TGTGCCAGCAGTTACACTACAGGGACCGACTCTGGAAACACCATATATTTT. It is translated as CASSYTTGTDSGNTIYF.

The CDR3 DNA follows: TGTGCCAGCAGCCCCTCTCCAGAAAACTACAATGAGCAGTTCTTC. Translating gives CASSPSPENYNEQFF. J is TRBJ2-1 and V is TRBV4-2; D remains unclear. Between the trimmed V and J ends, which lost 4 bases and 3 bases, there was a span of 13 bases. The CDR3 is made up of 15 amino acids. Germline V gives CDR1 LGHNA, CDR2 YNFKEQ.

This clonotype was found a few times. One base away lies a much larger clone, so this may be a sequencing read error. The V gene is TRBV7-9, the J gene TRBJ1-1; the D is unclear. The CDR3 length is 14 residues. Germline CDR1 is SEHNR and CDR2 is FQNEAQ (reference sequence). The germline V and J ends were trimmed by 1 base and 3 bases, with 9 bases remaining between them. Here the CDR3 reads CASSLGREDTEAFF. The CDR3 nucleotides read TGTGCCAGCAGCTTAGGACGGGAGGACACTGAAGCTTTCTTT.

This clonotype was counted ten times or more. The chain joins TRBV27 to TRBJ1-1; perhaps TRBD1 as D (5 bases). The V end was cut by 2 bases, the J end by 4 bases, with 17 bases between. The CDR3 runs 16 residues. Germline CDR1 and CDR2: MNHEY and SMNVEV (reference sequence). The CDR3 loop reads CASSLGRGNWGTEAFF. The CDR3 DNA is TGTGCCAGCAGTTTAGGACGGGGGAACTGGGGCACTGAAGCTTTCTTT.

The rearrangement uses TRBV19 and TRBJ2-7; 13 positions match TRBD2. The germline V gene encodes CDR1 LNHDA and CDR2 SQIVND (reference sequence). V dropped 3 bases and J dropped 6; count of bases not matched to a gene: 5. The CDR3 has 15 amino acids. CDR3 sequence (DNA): TGTGCCAGTAGTATTGAGGGACTAGCGGGGACCGAGCAGTACTTC. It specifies CASSIEGLAGTEQYF.

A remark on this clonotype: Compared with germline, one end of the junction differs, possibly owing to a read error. The CDR3 is CASSLARQGMSGYTF. CDR3 DNA sequence: TGTGCCAGCAGTTTAGCGCGGCAGGGTATGTCTGGCTACACCTTC. The V gene is TRBV11-2, the J gene TRBJ1-2; D is perhaps TRBD1 (5 bases). This CDR3 has 15 amino acids. CDR1 is SGHAT and CDR2 is FQNNGV in the germline V gene.

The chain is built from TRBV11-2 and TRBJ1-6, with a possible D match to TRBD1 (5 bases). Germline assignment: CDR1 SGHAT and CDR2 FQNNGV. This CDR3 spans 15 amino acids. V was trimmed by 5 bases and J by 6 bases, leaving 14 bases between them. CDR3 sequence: CASSGGGSPNSPLHF. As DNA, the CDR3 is TGTGCCAGCAGCGGGGGGGGGAGCCCTAATTCACCCCTCCACTTT.